Sequencing of this T cell receptor beta chain was carried out in a study of regulatory T cells in long-lasting Graves disease. With 0 bases removed from V and 5 bases from J, the gap between germline ends came to 8 bases. CDR3 size: 14 residues. Germline CDR1 and CDR2: MNHEY and SVGAGI. For TCR beta, libraries came from iRepertoire HTBI primers and Arm-PCR of CDR3 regions. TCRdb fed the multiplex PCR reads into MiXCR, producing one record per CDR3 protein. The sample lists roughly 300,000 distinct CDR3 sequences, about 20% seen once, with 29% in the top ten. Ten or more counts support this clonotype. Time point given: persistent/refractory GD, antithyroid drugs over 5 years with positive TRAb. PBMCs provided the RNA from which the TCR library was made.

The clonotype was recovered from a female donor with Graves disease. Sequences were derived from peripheral blood mononuclear cells (PBMCs), sampled when the disease was refractory, from a patient treated with antithyroid drugs. This rearrangement joins TRBV6-5 to TRBJ1-5; maybe TRBD1 (5 bases). DNA for the CDR3: TGTGCCAGCAGTTACTCGGGACCCTATCAGCCCCAGCATTTT. This encodes CASSYSGPYQPQHF.